Detailed here is one T cell receptor beta chain. The entry originates in a study of shared clonotypes between healthy human individuals. From germline, CDR1 is ENHRY and CDR2 SYGVKD. The CDR3 length is 15 residues. The germline V and J ends were trimmed by 2 bases and 1 base, with 12 bases remaining between them. In the source study's methods: Filtering differed for immunoSEQ, which gave only junction sequences without quality scores. Sequenced by immunoSEQ multiplex PCR; TCRdb stores in-frame clones only, minus some. That table gives V, J and clone size, and the DNA gave D and trimming. This sample has approximately 2.4 million clones, with approximately 94% found just once.

The rearrangement links TRBV10-3 to TRBJ2-7; no reliable D call. The sample comprised naive CD4+ T cells sorted from blood. Regarding subset: CD45RA+ positively selected. The receptor was isolated from a young man in good health. Written as DNA, the CDR3 is TGTGCCATCAGTGAGAATCCGGACGGATCCTACGAGCAGTACTTC. Translation: CAISENPDGSYEQYF.